The 20 T cell receptor beta chains reported below all come from one sample, sequenced in a study of beta chain features in type 1 diabetes. Findings and limits, study-wide: Patients with Type 1 diabetes showed moderately but significantly shorter TCRB CDR3s in all four CD4+ subsets.

Sequenced material consisted of expressed TCRB transcripts (all of the isolated RNA was reverse transcribed). Profiling relied on immunoSEQ multiplex PCR, and the TCRdb table lists in-frame clones only, not all of them. The repertoire includes about 650,000 clones, around 12% of them detected once, and around 0.12% sits in the top ten. What these receptors recognize is not known. Sequencing was carried out using naive CD4+ T cells from blood. The receptors come from a man aged 25-45 years with type 1 diabetes.

This clone was recorded a few times. The chain couples TRBV7-6 to TRBJ1-5, with D possibly being TRBD1 (6 bases). Germline V lookup: CDR1 SGHVS, CDR2 FNYEAQ. Trimming cost V 1 base and J 7 bases, with 11 bases left between them. This CDR3 has 14 amino acids. As DNA, the CDR3 is TGTGCCAGCAGCTTAGTTCAGGGGAACCAGCCCCAGCATTTT. As protein: CASSLVQGNQPQHF.

In this sample, this clone turned up a few times. The chain combines TRBV2 with TRBJ2-7; the match to TRBD1 covers 7 bases. This CDR3 contains 14 residues. V shed 8 bases, J shed 1 base, and the junction held 8 bases outside the gene matches. Germline V CDR1 and CDR2: SNHLY, FYNNEI. CDR3 sequence: CASGDRRGSYEQYF. The CDR3 DNA sequence: TGTGCCAGCGGGGACAGACGAGGTTCCTACGAGCAGTACTTC.

This clone appeared a few times. The chain uses TRBV13 and TRBJ1-1; tentatively, D is TRBD1 (6 bases). Germline V gives CDR1 PRHDT, CDR2 FYEKMQ (reference sequence). V lost 5 bases and J 13 bases, leaving 14 bases between the germline ends. The CDR3 consists of 11 residues. CDR3 amino acids: CASSQQGIGFF. The CDR3 DNA follows: TGTGCCAGCAGCCAACAGGGTATTGGTTTCTTT.

A few counts support this clone. This chain links TRBV4-2 with TRBJ2-7; 9 bases map to TRBD1. Germline CDR1 reads LGHNA; CDR2 reads YNFKEQ. V dropped 3 bases and J dropped 0; count of bases not matched to a gene: 12. The CDR3 sequence is 18 residues long. CDR3 nucleotide sequence: TGTGCCAGCAGCCAGACAGAATCCCGGGACAGGGACTCCTACGAGCAGTACTTC. Encoded protein: CASSQTESRDRDSYEQYF.

V is TRBV7-2 and J is TRBJ2-7; tentatively, D is TRBD2 (6 bases). The V gene's germline CDR1 is SGHTA and CDR2 FQGNSA. V lost 3 bases and J lost 7, with 13 bases in between. CDR3 length equals 13 residues. CDR3 amino acids: CASSFSAAGEQYF. For the CDR3, the DNA is TGTGCCAGCAGCTTTTCCGCGGCGGGGGAGCAGTACTTC.

V gene TRBV5-1 combines with J gene TRBJ2-3, with D possibly TRBD1 on 5 matching bases. This CDR3 has 13 amino acids. Trimming cost V 4 bases and J 2 bases, with 8 bases left between them. In germline, CDR1 is SGHRS, CDR2 YFSETQ. The CDR3 is CASSPGNTDTQYF. DNA of the CDR3: TGCGCCAGCAGCCCAGGGAACACAGATACGCAGTATTTT.

This clone occurred a few times. The chain uses TRBV11-2 and TRBJ1-2, with 8 bases lining up with TRBD1. Germline assignment: CDR1 SGHAT and CDR2 FQNNGV. The CDR3 runs 15 residues. Trimming took 5 bases from V and 4 from J; bases not matched to a gene: 9. DNA of the CDR3: TGTGCCAGCAGCCATTCAGGGGGCGGATTCTATGGCTACACCTTC. Its protein is CASSHSGGGFYGYTF.

This clone was counted between two and nine times. This chain uses TRBV14 with TRBJ1-2; TRBD1 is a possible D gene (5 bases). Germline V gene lookup returns CDR1 SGHDN and CDR2 FVKESK. The CDR3 has 15 amino acids. Trimming took off 1 base at V and 2 bases at J, with 11 bases between the two ends. The CDR3 DNA is TGTGCCAGCAGCCAAGGGAGGGGCAGGAACTATGGCTACACCTTC. The encoded protein is CASSQGRGRNYGYTF.

This chain links TRBV10-3 with TRBJ2-2; tentatively, D is TRBD1 (5 bases). This CDR3 is built from 15 residues. Germline values: CDR1 ENHRY, CDR2 SYGVKD. V was shortened by 0 bases and J by 4 bases, with 9 bases between the two germline ends. The CDR3 here is CAISESTAFTGELFF. The DNA for the CDR3 is TGTGCCATCAGTGAGTCGACAGCTTTCACCGGGGAGCTGTTTTTT.

This clone was detected only a few times. The chain combines TRBV5-1 with TRBJ2-1; D not resolved. This CDR3 spans 14 amino acids. From germline, CDR1 is SGHRS and CDR2 YFSETQ. Trimming stripped 0 bases from V and 10 bases from J, with 14 bases between. CDR3: CASSLDGHSDEQFF. In nucleotides, the CDR3 is TGCGCCAGCAGCTTGGATGGCCACTCAGACGAGCAGTTCTTC.

The sample holds a few counts of this clone. The chain joins TRBV18 to TRBJ2-7, with D unresolved. CDR3 size: 12 residues. Germline V CDR1 and CDR2: KGHSH, LQKENI. V gave up 2 bases and J gave up 5 bases, with 7 bases separating them. The CDR3 region has the DNA TGTGCCAGCTCACCAGTCCAGAACGAGCAGTACTTC. The encoded protein is CASSPVQNEQYF.

The table lists this clone with a few counts. The CDR3 sequence is CASSYSPGRNEKLFF. The CDR3 bases are TGTGCCAGCAGTTACTCTCCGGGACGAAATGAAAAACTGTTTTTT. The chain joins TRBV6-6 to TRBJ1-4, with a possible D match to TRBD1 (5 bases). The V end was cut by 0 bases, the J end by 5 bases, with 10 bases between. Germline lookup yields CDR1 MNHNY and CDR2 SVGAGI (reference sequence). The CDR3 covers 15 residues.

V gene TRBV27 combines with J gene TRBJ2-3, with D unclear. The CDR3 sequence is 10 residues long. The V end was cut by 6 bases, the J end by 6 bases, with 4 bases between. CDR1 is MNHEY and CDR2 is SMNVEV in the germline V gene (reference sequence). The CDR3 DNA reads as TGTGCCAGCAGCCACGATACGCAGTATTTT. Translation: CASSHDTQYF.

This rearrangement joins TRBV9 to TRBJ2-7, with TRBD2 identical over 7 bases. The CDR3 has 15 amino acids. Germline values: CDR1 SGDLS, CDR2 YYNGEE. V lost 0 bases to trimming and J lost 1 base; unmatched junction nucleotides: 4. Here the CDR3 reads CASSVDAGASYEQYF. The CDR3 bases are TGTGCCAGCAGCGTAGACGCGGGAGCGTCCTACGAGCAGTACTTC.

The V call is TRBV7-2, the J call TRBJ1-5; tentative D call: TRBD1 (6 bases). Trimming pared 4 bases from V and 7 bases from J, leaving 8 bases between. The length of the CDR3 is 12 residues. Germline CDR1 SGHTA, CDR2 FQGNSA. The CDR3 nucleotides are TGTGCCAGCAGCTCCCAGGGGCAGCCCCAGCATTTT. Its protein is CASSSQGQPQHF.

The V call is TRBV10-1, the J call TRBJ2-5; either TRBD1 or TRBD2 may supply D (5 bases each). CDR3 length: 14 residues. V dropped 8 bases and J dropped 5 bases, with 18 bases sitting between them. CDR1 and CDR2 (germline): WNHNN, SYGVQD (reference sequence). The CDR3 region has the DNA TGCGCCAGCGGGGGTGACGGTTCGGGGGAGACCCAGTACTTC. Its translation: CASGGDGSGETQYF.

V and J are TRBV6-5 and TRBJ1-6, with 7 bases identical to TRBD1. The CDR3 is 15 amino acids. Germline V lookup: CDR1 MNHEY, CDR2 SVGAGI. V shed 2 bases, J shed 10 bases, and the junction held 8 bases outside the gene matches. The CDR3 sequence: CASSYEGGAESPLHF. CDR3 coding DNA: TGTGCCAGCAGTTACGAAGGGGGCGCCGAATCACCCCTCCACTTT.

This clone was seen only a few times. This chain joins TRBV7-2 and TRBJ2-5, with TRBD1 identical over 7 bases. CDR1 and CDR2 from the germline V gene are SGHTA and FQGNSA. V trimming: 2 bases; J trimming: 3 bases; junction bases outside the gene matches: 3. This CDR3 spans 14 amino acids. CDR3 region: CASSLLQGEETQYF. The CDR3 DNA reads TGTGCCAGCAGCTTATTGCAGGGGGAAGAGACCCAGTACTTC.

V usage is TRBV2 and J usage is TRBJ2-3; TRBD2 aligns across 7 bases. The CDR3 has 17 amino acids. Germline V gives CDR1 SNHLY, CDR2 FYNNEI. With 4 bases clipped from V and 1 base from J, the junction kept 11 bases outside the gene matches. CDR3 residues: CASSGGRGGPRTDTQYF. Here the CDR3 DNA reads TGTGCCAGCAGTGGGGGGAGGGGCGGACCTCGCACAGATACGCAGTATTTT.

This clone was picked up a small number of times. The chain is built from TRBV18 and TRBJ2-3; D possibly uses TRBD1 or TRBD2 (5 bases each). The V and J ends lost 6 bases and 10 bases respectively, with 14 bases between them. This CDR3 has 12 amino acids. Per the germline V gene, CDR1 is KGHSH and CDR2 is LQKENI. CDR3 DNA: TGTGCCAGCTCTCCAGACCAGGGACCGCAGTATTTT. As protein: CASSPDQGPQYF.